Following are 17 T cell receptor beta chains from one sample sequenced in a study of cytomegalovirus exposure and HLA in healthy donors. Both 60 Vbeta primers and 13 Jbeta primers went into the PCR. Measured with immunoSEQ multiplex PCR; TCRdb has only the in-frame clones, and not every one. The profile shows under 150,000 clones, around 80% of them singletons. The specimen was PBMCs. These receptors all stem from a man aged 25-45 years in good health and CMV-seronegative.

This clone was seen a few times. The chain joins TRBV10-3 to TRBJ1-6; the D is unclear. The ends were cut back, 0 bases at V and 0 bases at J, with 15 bases in the middle. Germline V gene data show CDR1 as ENHRY and CDR2 as SYGVKD. The CDR3 runs to 19 residues. CDR3 loop: CAISESQASGSSYNSPLHF. In DNA, the CDR3 is TGTGCCATCAGTGAGTCCCAGGCGTCGGGGAGCTCCTATAATTCACCCCTCCACTTT.

This clone was seen repeatedly, ten times or more. The sample carries other DNA sequences with the same CDR3. The CDR3 is CASSLQGNTEAFF. CDR3 in DNA: TGTGCCAGCAGTCTTCAGGGGAACACTGAAGCTTTCTTT. The chain couples TRBV27 to TRBJ1-1; the D gene is possibly TRBD1 (5 bases). The CDR3 runs 13 residues. Germline loops: CDR1 MNHEY, CDR2 SMNVEV (reference sequence). V lost 5 bases and J 1 base, leaving 8 bases between the germline ends.

The V and J genes are TRBV28 and TRBJ1-1; the D gene is possibly TRBD1 (6 bases). The germline V gene encodes CDR1 MDHEN and CDR2 SYDVKM. V shed 8 bases and J shed 1 base, with 17 bases lying between them. This CDR3 contains 15 residues. The DNA for the CDR3 is TGTGCCAGCGGGGAAACAGGGATGTCGAACACTGAAGCTTTCTTT. Its protein product is CASGETGMSNTEAFF.

The chain combines TRBV2 with TRBJ1-6; D call uncertain. CDR3 size: 15 residues. Germline CDR1 reads SNHLY; CDR2 reads FYNNEI. V was cut by 10 bases and J by 4 bases, with 17 bases left in between. The DNA for the CDR3 is TGTGCCACCACCCCAAACGGGATTTATAATTCACCCCTCCACTTT. Translating it yields CATTPNGIYNSPLHF.

This clone was counted a single time. An end of the junction differs from the germline gene, which may be a read error. The chain's CDR3 is CASQDRATKYGYTF. The CDR3, as DNA: TGTGCCAGTCAAGACAGGGCCACTAAGTATGGCTACACCTTC. The rearrangement joins TRBV6-1 to TRBJ1-2, with 7 bases lining up with TRBD1. The length of the CDR3 is 14 residues. Per the germline V gene, CDR1 is MNHNS and CDR2 is SASEGT.

The chain joins TRBV6-1 to TRBJ1-5; the match to TRBD1 covers 8 bases. Germline assignment: CDR1 MNHNS and CDR2 SASEGT. V was pared by 3 bases and J by 0 bases, with 13 bases of the junction left unmatched. The CDR3 loop spans 19 amino acids. CDR3 coding DNA: TGTGCCAGCAGTGACGGCGGGACAGGCCGCTTTCATAGCAATCAGCCCCAGCATTTT. Translation gives CASSDGGTGRFHSNQPQHF.

The V gene is TRBV19, the J gene TRBJ1-2; D possibly corresponds to TRBD1 (6 bases). Trimming removed 6 bases from V and 4 bases from J, with 12 bases in between. Germline V lookup: CDR1 LNHDA, CDR2 SQIVND (reference sequence). The CDR3 covers 13 residues. In DNA form, the CDR3 reads TGTGCCAGTAGGCTGCTAGGGGGCTATGGCTACACCTTC. Amino acid sequence: CASRLLGGYGYTF.

The rearrangement links TRBV18 to TRBJ2-2; possible D gene TRBD1, 5 bases. The CDR3 covers 14 residues. Trimming took 2 bases from V and 6 from J, leaving 10 bases between them. Per the germline V gene, CDR1 is KGHSH and CDR2 is LQKENI. CDR3 region: CASSPARVAGELFF. The CDR3 region has the DNA TGTGCCAGCTCACCAGCCAGGGTGGCCGGGGAGCTGTTTTTT.

This chain joins TRBV5-1 and TRBJ2-3; 12 nucleotides agree with TRBD2. Germline V CDR1 and CDR2: SGHRS, YFSETQ. The CDR3 spans 17 residues. J was trimmed by 3 bases and V by 1 base; bases with no gene match: 6. The CDR3 region has the DNA TGCGCCAGCAGCTTGTATGTGACTAGCGGGAGTACAGATACGCAGTATTTT. Translation gives CASSLYVTSGSTDTQYF.

The chain joins TRBV28 to TRBJ1-3; no clear D. Trimming stripped 4 bases from V and 0 bases from J, with 28 bases between. The CDR3 loop spans 21 amino acids. Germline CDR1 MDHEN, CDR2 SYDVKM. The CDR3 sequence: CASSSPSSGVGPKSSGNTIYF. The CDR3 nucleotides are TGTGCCAGCAGTTCTCCGTCGAGCGGGGTAGGACCAAAGAGCTCTGGAAACACCATATATTTT.

The chain couples TRBV15 to TRBJ1-2, with 7 bases lining up with TRBD1. There are 16 residues in the CDR3. Germline lookup yields CDR1 LNHNV and CDR2 YYDKDF (reference sequence). J gave up 4 bases and V 1 base, and 9 bases lay outside the gene matches. Written as DNA, the CDR3 is TGTGCCACCAGCAGAGGTCCGACAGGGACCATCTATGGCTACACCTTC. Protein product: CATSRGPTGTIYGYTF.

This chain uses TRBV5-1 with TRBJ1-2; no reliable D call. This CDR3 is 15 amino acids long. The germline CDR1 and CDR2 sequences are SGHRS and YFSETQ. V lost 0 bases and J lost 2, with 11 bases in between. The CDR3 coding sequence is TGCGCCAGCAGCTTGGCAGGCGGGGAAAACTATGGCTACACCTTC. Translation gives CASSLAGGENYGYTF.

V usage is TRBV27 and J usage is TRBJ2-7, with D tentatively TRBD1 (6 bases). Per germline, CDR1 MNHEY and CDR2 SMNVEV (reference sequence). CDR3 length: 13 amino acids. The ends were cut back, 2 bases at V and 5 bases at J, with 10 bases in the middle. CDR3 residues: CASSLAGDHEQYF. For the CDR3, the DNA is TGTGCCAGCAGTTTAGCAGGGGACCACGAGCAGTACTTC.

DNA for the CDR3: TGTGCCAGCAGTTCCCGACTAGCGGGGAAGACAGATACGCAGTATTTT. Amino acids: CASSSRLAGKTDTQYF. This chain links TRBV6-5 with TRBJ2-3; 11 bases fit TRBD2. The germline CDR1 and CDR2 sequences are MNHEY and SVGAGI. The junction had 6 bases not matched to a gene; V was cut back by 4 bases and J by 3 bases. This CDR3 spans 16 amino acids.

Details on this clone: The sample carries other DNA sequences with the same CDR3. The chain employs TRBV7-6 and TRBJ2-1, with 11 bases that match TRBD2. Trimming at V came to 1 base and at J to 7 bases, leaving 6 bases not matched to a gene. The CDR3 is 16 amino acids. The V gene's germline CDR1 is SGHVS and CDR2 FNYEAQ. The CDR3: CASSLVLAGGGNEQFF. Here the CDR3 DNA reads TGTGCCAGCAGCTTAGTGCTAGCGGGAGGCGGGAATGAGCAGTTCTTC.

The chain uses TRBV4-1 and TRBJ1-2, with a tentative D call TRBD1 (5 bases). Germline CDR1 MGHRA, CDR2 YSYEKL. The CDR3 sequence is 17 residues long. V was clipped by 0 bases and J by 4 bases, with 18 bases between them. DNA of the CDR3: TGCGCCAGCAGCCAAGAAGTTAGACAGCTTACTTCCTATGGCTACACCTTC. Encoded protein: CASSQEVRQLTSYGYTF.

V is TRBV27 and J is TRBJ2-2, with 13 bases lining up with TRBD2. The CDR3 runs 17 residues. Per the germline V gene, CDR1 is MNHEY and CDR2 is SMNVEV (reference sequence). Trimming at V came to 5 bases and at J to 5 bases, leaving 8 bases not matched to a gene. For the CDR3, the DNA is TGTGCCAGCAGTGTGGGACTAGCGGGGATAAGGACCGGGGAGCTGTTTTTT. This gives the protein CASSVGLAGIRTGELFF.